One T cell receptor beta chain is described in this entry. Its antigen specificity is not known. Base qualities are missing; no much larger clone stands one base away. The sample comes from a study of blood T cell repertoires in COVID-19 (dated by TCRdb to about 2020). For the wider study: The collaborator samples originated in the United States, Italy and Spain and spanned the acute and convalescent phases of COVID-19. The prospective study material was composed of cDNA or gDNA derived from T cells, B-cell-depleted T cells, or PBMCs. Deeply sampled blood TCRbeta repertoires from subjects exposed to, actively infected with, or recovered from COVID-19 were included in the dataset. The repertoires were made available in a free public database intended to serve as a resource for research on the immune response to SARS-CoV-2. Samples came from the ongoing ImmuneRACE study (first 160 participants) plus 1,254 subjects from 6 global collaborators. Nearly every sample came with metadata listing a de-identified subject ID, COVID-19 status, age in years and sex. HLA class I and class II types, where available, came from metadata supplied by the sample provider rather than from assay-based typing.

Taken from the germline V gene, the CDR1 and CDR2 loops are KGHSH and LQKENI. Including the terminal cysteine and phenylalanine, the CDR3 comprises 15 residues. The retained sequence is limited to the CDR3, 45 bases, with the frame set at the first base. Ends trimmed: V by 3 bases, J by 3 bases; bases unmatched to a gene: 4. At one collaborating source in Seattle, patients were enrolled during active infection and were followed longitudinally through the course of disease. Collaborating institutions collected whole blood in K2EDTA tubes following their own protocols. For TCRbeta analysis, collaborators shipped samples in one of three forms: frozen whole blood, isolated PBMCs, or DNA extracted from either of those sample types. Overall study results and their limits: Clinical and demographic metadata were provided uncurated, with the amount varying by source and participant.

TCRbeta CDR3 regions were amplified from genomic DNA by means of the immunoSEQ Assay, a bias-controlled multiplex PCR. As for the original processing: Nucleated cell counts per sample were estimated from amplification of reference gene primers within the assay. To quantify the absolute abundance of each unique TCRbeta CDR3 rearrangement, sequence reads were collapsed and filtered. For each sample, productive Simpson clonality was calculated as the square root of Simpson's diversity index across productive rearrangements. TCRdb holds this immuneACCESS table with in-frame rearrangements only. Some clones are missing; in checked studies, unresolved V genes explain under half, and the rest has no known cause. That table gives V, J and clone size, and the DNA gave D and trimming. Here the sample has 300,000 to 350,000 clones; about nine tenths occur a single time. The ten most abundant clones make up roughly 6.8% of the sample.

The TCR comes from a young woman with COVID-19, enrolled during active disease. The V gene is TRBV18 and the J gene is TRBJ2-2; 7 bases in between match TRBD1. Specimen: peripheral blood. The CDR3 reads as follows: CASSPGTVDTGELFF. In nucleotide form, the sequence is TGTGCCAGCTCACCGGGGACAGTGGACACCGGGGAGCTGTTTTTT.